This is a list of T cell receptor beta chains from one sample in a study of cytomegalovirus exposure and HLA in healthy donors. Produced via immunoSEQ multiplex PCR; TCRdb's table is partial and in-frame only. Of 120,000 or so clones listed, over 60% are singletons. Material for sequencing was PBMCs. These receptors were collected from a man younger than 45 in good health and CMV-seronegative. Each CDR3 is given with its conserved first and last residue. A D gene is named only where the DNA matches it firmly. Rows give clone size only sometimes, using once, few, many, or a class for an expanded clone.

clone_size	v_call	cdr3_length	d_call	j_call	cdr3_nt	cdr3_aa
once	TRBV25-1	14	NA	TRBJ1-4	TGTGCCAGCAGTGAATCCGGGCGGGGTGAAAAACTGTTTTTT	CASSESGRGEKLFF
once	TRBV5-8	18	TRBD2	TRBJ2-3	TGTGCCAGCAGCCTGGGGACTAGCGGGAGGGCCATGGCAGATACGCAGTATTTT	CASSLGTSGRAMADTQYF
NA	TRBV6-1	13	TRBD1	TRBJ2-7	TGTGCCAGTGGGACAGGCCTACCCTACGAGCAGTACTTC	CASGTGLPYEQYF
NA	TRBV6-5	15	NA	TRBJ2-2	TGTGCCAGCAGTTACGCTCGAGAGGGCACCGGGGAGCTGTTTTTT	CASSYAREGTGELFF
NA	TRBV7-8	17	NA	TRBJ1-1	TGTGCCAGCAGCTTAGCCCGGTTCAGGGAATTGAACACTGAAGCTTTCTTT	CASSLARFRELNTEAFF
NA	TRBV7-2	12	TRBD2	TRBJ2-7	TGTGCCAGCAGTCGGGGGGGGAACGAGCAGTACTTC	CASSRGGNEQYF
NA	TRBV25-1	17	TRBD1	TRBJ2-7	TGTGCCAGCAGTGACACAGTTAACAGGGGCCCCTACTACGAGCAGTACTTC	CASSDTVNRGPYYEQYF
NA	TRBV18	13	NA	TRBJ2-3	TGTGCCAGCGAGGACATTTCCGCAGATACGCAGTATTTT	CASEDISADTQYF
NA	TRBV28	15	NA	TRBJ2-5	TGTGCCAGCAGTTTACCTTTCAGGGCAGGGGAGACCCAGTACTTC	CASSLPFRAGETQYF
NA	TRBV5-6	15	NA	TRBJ2-1	TGTGCCAGCAGCTTGAAGGGGGGGCCCTACAATGAGCAGTTCTTC	CASSLKGGPYNEQFF
NA	TRBV6-1	15	TRBD1	TRBJ1-2	TGTGCCAGCAGTGAAGGTTGGACAGGTGATGGTGGCTACACCTTC	CASSEGWTGDGGYTF
NA	TRBV18	14	NA	TRBJ1-6	TGTGCCAGCTCGATTAAGGAGACTAATTCACCCCTCCACTTT	CASSIKETNSPLHF
NA	TRBV6-1	14	NA	TRBJ1-2	TGTGCCAGCAGTGAAATAACTGGGAGCTATGGCTACACCTTC	CASSEITGSYGYTF
NA	TRBV28	17	NA	TRBJ2-6	TGTGCCAGCAGCTCCCCCCGACTGTCCTCTGGGGCCAACGTCCTGACTTTC	CASSSPRLSSGANVLTF
NA	TRBV5-6	14	NA	TRBJ2-7	TGTGCCAGCAGCTTGCAAAGCCGAACCTACGAGCAGTACTTC	CASSLQSRTYEQYF
NA	TRBV7-2	17	NA	TRBJ1-5	TGTGCCAGCAGCGAAACCGGGACAAGAGTTAGCAATCAGCCCCAGCATTTT	CASSETGTRVSNQPQHF
NA	TRBV9	15	TRBD2	TRBJ2-3	TGTGCCAGCAGAAGAAAAGCGGGAGGGGGGGATACGCAGTATTTT	CASRRKAGGGDTQYF
NA	TRBV10-1	14	NA	TRBJ2-3	TGCGCCAGCAGTGAGCCGGGAGCCACAGATACGCAGTATTTT	CASSEPGATDTQYF
NA	TRBV4-1	13	NA	TRBJ2-5	TGCGCCAGCAGCCAAGGGCTTGAAGAGACCCAGTACTTC	CASSQGLEETQYF
NA	TRBV7-9	17	TRBD2	TRBJ2-7	TGTGCCAGCAGCTTAGCGCTCGGGACTAGCGAGACCTACGAGCAGTACTTC	CASSLALGTSETYEQYF
NA	TRBV19	14	NA	TRBJ2-5	TGTGCCAGTAGGGAAGGGGTGAGTCAAGAGACCCAGTACTTC	CASREGVSQETQYF
NA	TRBV4-1	19	TRBD2	TRBJ2-5	TGCGCCAGCAGCCAAGTAACCGGGGGGGGCGCGGGGCCCCGGGAGACCCAGTACTTC	CASSQVTGGGAGPRETQYF
few	TRBV6-6	14	NA	TRBJ1-5	TGTGCCAGCAGGGCAACAGTGATAAATCAGCCCCAGCATTTT	CASRATVINQPQHF
NA	TRBV28	15	NA	TRBJ1-5	TGTGCCAGCTCTTCTGGAGGGCAGGGCAATCAGCCCCAGCATTTT	CASSSGGQGNQPQHF
NA	TRBV11-2	18	TRBD1	TRBJ1-4	TGTGCCAGCAGCTTAGTCGCTATAGGGACAGCAACTAATGAAAAACTGTTTTTT	CASSLVAIGTATNEKLFF
NA	TRBV30	17	NA	TRBJ1-2	TGTGCCTTCCCAAGGGGGGGAGTCGCTGGGAAAAACGGGGGCTACACCTTC	CAFPRGGVAGKNGGYTF
NA	TRBV5-1	16	TRBD2	TRBJ2-5	TGCGCCAGCAGCTTGGGTTCACTAGCGGGGGGAGAGACCCAGTACTTC	CASSLGSLAGGETQYF
once	TRBV7-8	18	TRBD1	TRBJ1-2	TGTGCCAGCAGCAGACAGGGCCCCAATCTCCCCGAATCCTATGGCTACACCTTC	CASSRQGPNLPESYGYTF
NA	TRBV5-1	13	TRBD1	TRBJ2-5	TGCGCCAGCAGCTTGGGACAGGGTGAGACCCAGTACTTC	CASSLGQGETQYF
NA	TRBV6-6	15	TRBD1	TRBJ1-2	TGTGCCAGCAGTGGCGGACAGGTGGGGGGCTATGGCTACACCTTC	CASSGGQVGGYGYTF
NA	TRBV6-6	15	NA	TRBJ1-1	TGTGCCAGCAGTACCCCCGTGAGGGTGAACACTGAAGCTTTCTTT	CASSTPVRVNTEAFF
NA	TRBV18	16	NA	TRBJ1-1	TGTGCCAGCCCACCTTCGTACGGGGGTGGTAATACTGAAGCTTTCTTT	CASPPSYGGGNTEAFF
NA	TRBV19	18	NA	TRBJ2-3	TGTGCCAGTAGTTCGGGAGTAGCGGCAACCCCCGGGACAGATACGCAGTATTTT	CASSSGVAATPGTDTQYF
NA	TRBV27	13	NA	TRBJ1-3	TGTGCCACCAGGACAAGCTCTGGAAACACCATATATTTT	CATRTSSGNTIYF
few	TRBV5-5	13	NA	TRBJ2-7	TGTGCCAGCAGCTTGGTTGGCCTCTACGAGCAGTACTTC	CASSLVGLYEQYF
NA	TRBV6-5	15	NA	TRBJ2-2	TGTGCCAGCAGTTACCGACGGGGGTACACCGGGGAGCTGTTTTTT	CASSYRRGYTGELFF
NA	TRBV11-3	14	TRBD1	TRBJ2-7	TGTGCCAGCAGTCCTCGGACAGGGTCGGGGGAGCAGTACTTC	CASSPRTGSGEQYF
NA	TRBV5-4	16	TRBD1	TRBJ2-7	TGTGCCAGCAGCTGGACAGGAGCAGCCCCCTCCTACGAGCAGTACTTC	CASSWTGAAPSYEQYF
NA	TRBV9	14	TRBD1	TRBJ1-2	TGTGCCAGCAGCGAGGGGGCCGACAGTGGGGGCTACACCTTC	CASSEGADSGGYTF
once	TRBV27	14	NA	TRBJ2-2	TGTGCCAGCACCTCGGACTTCCGAACCGGGGAGCTGTTTTTT	CASTSDFRTGELFF
NA	TRBV5-4	16	TRBD2	TRBJ2-7	TGTGCCAGCAGCTCGGTAGCGGGAGGTCTCACCTACGAGCAGTACTTC	CASSSVAGGLTYEQYF
NA	TRBV19	15	NA	TRBJ2-3	TGTGCCAGTAGTCAGGCAGGGGCTCGCACAGATACGCAGTATTTT	CASSQAGARTDTQYF
NA	TRBV20-1	11	NA	TRBJ1-1	TGCAGTGCGCACCGGGACATTGAAGCCTTCTTT	CSAHRDIEAFF
NA	TRBV10-2	16	TRBD1	TRBJ1-1	TGCGCCAGCAGTGAGTCCTGGGACAGGCCGAACACTGAAGCTTTCTTT	CASSESWDRPNTEAFF
NA	TRBV9	12	NA	TRBJ1-2	TGTGCCAGCAGCGTACTTAACTATGGCTACACCTTC	CASSVLNYGYTF
NA	TRBV4-1	17	TRBD2	TRBJ2-1	TGCGCCAGCAGCCAAGGGGGGGGAGGGCGCTCCTACAATGAGCAGTTCTTC	CASSQGGGGRSYNEQFF
few	TRBV9	15	TRBD2	TRBJ2-3	TGTGCCAGCAGTCTAGCGGGGGGGAGCACAGATACGCAGTATTTT	CASSLAGGSTDTQYF
NA	TRBV15	17	NA	TRBJ2-1	TGTGCCACCAGCTCCCGTCAAGACAGGTTTATGGGGTATGAGCAGTTCTTC	CATSSRQDRFMGYEQFF
NA	TRBV4-2	16	NA	TRBJ1-5	TGTGCCAGCAGCCAAGAATACGGGGTCCGCAATCAGCCCCAGCATTTT	CASSQEYGVRNQPQHF
NA	TRBV6-1	14	NA	TRBJ1-1	TGTGCCAGCACCCTAGCGGGCAGGGACACTGAAGCTTTCTTT	CASTLAGRDTEAFF
NA	TRBV7-2	17	TRBD2	TRBJ2-1	TGTGCCAGCAGCTTCTTTGGTAGGGGAGCGGGGGGCAATGAGCAGTTCTTC	CASSFFGRGAGGNEQFF
medium-sized	TRBV6-6	16	TRBD1	TRBJ2-1	TGTGCCAGCAGTTACTCCCGGACAGGGCCTTACAATGAGCAGTTCTTC	CASSYSRTGPYNEQFF
once	TRBV5-1	13	NA	TRBJ1-1	TGCGCCAGCAGCGTAAGGGGGGGAGGGGCAGCTTTCTTT	CASSVRGGGAAFF
once	TRBV6-1	15	TRBD1	TRBJ1-1	TGTGCCAGCAGTGAAAGGGTACAGGGGGGCACTGAAGCTTTCTTT	CASSERVQGGTEAFF
NA	TRBV9	15	NA	TRBJ1-1	TGTGCCAGCAGCCACGGGGGAATTCCGAACACTGAAGCTTTTTTT	CASSHGGIPNTEAFF